These T cell receptor beta chains were read from a single sample in a study of IL-17A CD8 T cells in psoriatic arthritis synovium. This table comes from immunoSEQ multiplex PCR, and its TCRdb copy is limited to in-frame clones, with some not included. The sample includes about 2,200 clones, less than 75% of them seen just once. Input material: IFN-gamma+ CD8+ T cells from synovial fluid. The receptors shown here come from a human donor with psoriatic arthritis. Both conserved end residues are part of each CDR3. The D gene is left open where the match is weak. Expanded clones are given a class, and other clones once, few, many or no size at all.

V	D	J	size	DNA	CDR3
TRBV7-4	TRBD1	TRBJ1-1	-	TGTGCCAGCAGCTTGGACAGGGAGAACACTGAAGCTTTCTTT	CASSLDRENTEAFF
TRBV27	-	TRBJ2-7	-	TGTGCCAGCAGTTCTTCTCCCACGCCTTACTACGAGCAGTACTTC	CASSSSPTPYYEQYF
TRBV7-8	-	TRBJ1-6	-	TGTGCCAGCAGCTCGCGGCGGGACGCAAATTCACCCCTCCACTTT	CASSSRRDANSPLHF
TRBV7-9	-	TRBJ2-7	-	TGTGCCAGCAGCTCAACCGACCACGAGCAGTACTTC	CASSSTDHEQYF
TRBV2	-	TRBJ2-1	-	TGTGCCAGCAGCGATACCGGGACGGGAAACAATGAGCAGTTCTTC	CASSDTGTGNNEQFF
TRBV27	TRBD1	TRBJ2-5	once	TGTGCCAGCAGTTTGGGGACAGGGATCAAGACCCAGTACTTC	CASSLGTGIKTQYF
TRBV14	TRBD2	TRBJ2-5	-	TGTGCCAGCAGCCGACCGGGACTAGAAGTGACCCAGTACTTC	CASSRPGLEVTQYF
TRBV6-5	-	TRBJ2-2	-	TGTGCCACCTCCGGGGGGGAGCTGTTTTTT	CATSGGELFF
TRBV6-5	TRBD1	TRBJ1-5	-	TGTGCCAGCAGTATAACCGGGACAGGGGTACAGCCCCAGCATTTT	CASSITGTGVQPQHF
TRBV7-2	TRBD2	TRBJ2-7	-	TGTGCCAGCAGCTTAGAGGTAACGGGGGGGCGCGAGCAGTACTTC	CASSLEVTGGREQYF
TRBV5-5	-	TRBJ1-1	-	TGTGCCAGCAGCTTGGACTTCAACACTGAAGCTTTCTTT	CASSLDFNTEAFF
TRBV27	-	TRBJ1-3	-	TGTGCCAGCAGTGCCGGTCGTAGCTCTGGAAACACCATATATTTT	CASSAGRSSGNTIYF
TRBV10-1	-	TRBJ2-2	-	TGCGCCAGCAGTGACAGGGGATCCGGGGAGCTGTTTTTT	CASSDRGSGELFF